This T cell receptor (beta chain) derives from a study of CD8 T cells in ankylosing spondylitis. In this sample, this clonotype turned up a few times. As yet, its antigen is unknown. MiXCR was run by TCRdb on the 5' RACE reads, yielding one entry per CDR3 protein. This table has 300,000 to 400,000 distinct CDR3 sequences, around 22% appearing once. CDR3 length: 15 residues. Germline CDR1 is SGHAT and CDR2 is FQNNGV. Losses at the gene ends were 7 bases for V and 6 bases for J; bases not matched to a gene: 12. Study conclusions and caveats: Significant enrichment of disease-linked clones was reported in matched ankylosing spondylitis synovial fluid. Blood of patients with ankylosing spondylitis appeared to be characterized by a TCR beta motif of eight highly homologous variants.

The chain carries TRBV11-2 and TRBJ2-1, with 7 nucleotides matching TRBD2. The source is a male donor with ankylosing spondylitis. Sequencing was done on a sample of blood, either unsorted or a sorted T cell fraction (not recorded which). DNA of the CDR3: TGTGCCAGCAACCGAGCGGGAAGGTCTTCCAATGAGCAGTTCTTC. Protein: CASNRAGRSSNEQFF.